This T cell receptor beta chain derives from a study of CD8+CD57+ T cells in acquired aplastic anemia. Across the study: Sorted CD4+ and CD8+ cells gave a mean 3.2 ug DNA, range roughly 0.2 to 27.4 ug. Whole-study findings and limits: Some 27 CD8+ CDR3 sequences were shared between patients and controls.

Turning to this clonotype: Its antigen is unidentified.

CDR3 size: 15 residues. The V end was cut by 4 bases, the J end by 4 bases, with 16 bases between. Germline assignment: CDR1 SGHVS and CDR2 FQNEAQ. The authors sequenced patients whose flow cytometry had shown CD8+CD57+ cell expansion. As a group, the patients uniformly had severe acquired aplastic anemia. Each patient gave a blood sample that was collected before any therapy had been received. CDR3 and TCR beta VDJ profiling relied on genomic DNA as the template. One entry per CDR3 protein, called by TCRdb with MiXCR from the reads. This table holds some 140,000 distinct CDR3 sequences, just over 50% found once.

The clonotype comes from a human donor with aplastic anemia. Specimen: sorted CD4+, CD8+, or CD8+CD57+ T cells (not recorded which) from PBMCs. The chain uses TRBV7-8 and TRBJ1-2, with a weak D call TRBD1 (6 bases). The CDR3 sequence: CASSSTTGIAYGYTF. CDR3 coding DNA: TGTGCCAGCAGCTCAACGACAGGTATTGCCTATGGCTACACCTTC.